This entry lists 17 T cell receptor beta chains sequenced from one sample in a study of cytomegalovirus exposure and HLA in healthy donors. Data came from immunoSEQ multiplex PCR; TCRdb stores just in-frame clones and leaves some out. The table has about 74,000 clones, about 93% seen once. Sequenced: PBMCs. Every receptor here comes from a man aged 18 to 29 in good health and CMV-seropositive.

The chain joins TRBV2 to TRBJ1-1; 8 nucleotides match TRBD1. This CDR3 has 13 amino acids. Germline loops: CDR1 SNHLY, CDR2 FYNNEI. V lost 1 base to trimming and J lost 10 bases; unmatched junction nucleotides: 5. Written as DNA, the CDR3 is TGTGCCAGCAGTGAAGGTACAGGGGGAGTAGCTTTCTTT. Amino acid sequence: CASSEGTGGVAFF.

The chain links TRBV5-1 to TRBJ2-5; D is possibly TRBD2 (6 bases). The V gene lost 4 bases and the J gene lost 3 bases, with 10 bases spanning the gap. The CDR3 contains 13 residues. CDR1 and CDR2 (germline): SGHRS, YFSETQ. The CDR3 DNA reads TGCGCCAGCAGCGCAAGGAGGGAAGAGACCCAGTACTTC. It encodes CASSARREETQYF.

The genes are TRBV28 and TRBJ2-7, with 10 bases that match TRBD1. Germline trimming cut 4 bases from V and 4 bases from J; bases unmatched to any gene: 7. The CDR3 extends over 15 amino acids. The germline V gene encodes CDR1 MDHEN and CDR2 SYDVKM. CDR3 coding DNA: TGTGCCAGCAGTTGGGGGACAGGGGATAGGTACGAGCAGTACTTC. This encodes CASSWGTGDRYEQYF.

This chain joins TRBV5-1 and TRBJ1-1; 7 bases are a match to TRBD1. CDR1 is SGHRS and CDR2 is YFSETQ in the germline V gene. The CDR3 extends over 14 amino acids. The junction had 3 bases not matched to a gene; V was cut back by 1 base and J by 3 bases. The CDR3 reads CASSLWDRYTEAFF. The CDR3 DNA reads TGCGCCAGCAGCTTGTGGGACAGATACACTGAAGCTTTCTTT.

The rearrangement uses TRBV27 and TRBJ2-5, with D perhaps matching TRBD1 (5 bases). V lost 7 bases and J 4 bases, leaving 13 bases between the germline ends. Germline CDR1 reads MNHEY; CDR2 reads SMNVEV (reference sequence). The CDR3 spans 13 residues. The CDR3 spells CASTRVYGETQYF. Here the CDR3 DNA reads TGTGCCAGCACCAGGGTGTATGGAGAGACCCAGTACTTC.

The chain uses TRBV5-1 and TRBJ1-5; TRBD1 agrees at 9 bases. The CDR3 length is 14 residues. J gave up 6 bases and V 0 bases, and 1 base lay outside the gene matches. Germline lookup yields CDR1 SGHRS and CDR2 YFSETQ. The CDR3 DNA sequence: TGCGCCAGCAGCTTGGAACAGGGGGCTCAGCCCCAGCATTTT. Residues: CASSLEQGAQPQHF.

This chain connects TRBV7-3 to TRBJ1-1; D gene uncertain. This CDR3 region has 13 residues. V gave up 1 base and J gave up 1 base, with 4 bases separating them. Germline loops: CDR1 SGHTA, CDR2 FQGTGA. The CDR3 DNA reads TGTGCCAGCAGCTTAAATAGGAACACTGAAGCTTTCTTT. It encodes CASSLNRNTEAFF.

This sequence joins TRBV5-1 and TRBJ2-7, with TRBD2 identical over 10 bases. The CDR3 spans 15 residues. The V gene's germline CDR1 is SGHRS and CDR2 YFSETQ. The V gene end was trimmed by 4 bases and the J gene end by 0 bases; junction bases not matched to a gene: 4. The CDR3 bases are TGCGCCAGCAGCCGGACTAGCGGTATCTCCTACGAGCAGTACTTC. This translates into CASSRTSGISYEQYF.

This clone has just one count. V gene TRBV7-2 combines with J gene TRBJ2-5; maybe TRBD1 (6 bases). Germline CDR1 and CDR2: SGHTA and FQGNSA. The CDR3 runs to 13 residues. V shed 6 bases and J shed 4 bases, with 12 bases lying between them. CDR3 sequence reads: CASSFDRRETQYF. DNA for the CDR3: TGTGCCAGCAGTTTTGACAGGAGAGAGACCCAGTACTTC. The whole variable domain, remainder taken from reference TRBV7-2 and TRBJ2-5, is GAGVSQSPSNKVTEKGKDVELRCDPISGHTALYWYRQSLGQGLEFLIYFQGNSAPDKSGLPSDRFSAERTGGSVSTLTIQRTQQEDSAVYLCASSFDRRETQYFGPGTRLLVL.

The gene calls are TRBV10-3 and TRBJ1-2; 10 positions agree with TRBD1. The CDR3 runs to 18 residues. The ends lost 8 bases at V and 3 bases at J; junction bases unmatched: 18. Germline CDR1 reads ENHRY; CDR2 reads SYGVKD. The CDR3 spells CAIRSGQGKGGSDYGYTF. CDR3 bases: TGTGCCATCCGATCGGGACAGGGGAAAGGAGGGTCGGACTATGGCTACACCTTC.

The chain has TRBV11-2 and TRBJ2-6; a possible D gene is TRBD2 (5 bases). CDR1 and CDR2 (germline): SGHAT, FQNNGV. The CDR3 totals 15 residues. Trimming left V 3 bases short and J 4 bases short, with 10 bases between. In DNA form, the CDR3 reads TGTGCCAGCAGCTTTACACCGGGGGGGGCCAACGTCCTGACTTTC. Translation gives CASSFTPGGANVLTF.

The chain recombines TRBV5-1 with TRBJ1-5; possibly TRBD1 for D (6 bases). CDR1 is SGHRS, CDR2 YFSETQ, per germline. Trimming pared 2 bases from V and 4 bases from J, leaving 13 bases between. This CDR3 region has 15 residues. CDR3 amino acids: CASSFDGQPNQPQHF. The CDR3 DNA sequence: TGCGCCAGCAGCTTCGATGGACAGCCTAATCAGCCCCAGCATTTT.

The gene calls are TRBV5-6 and TRBJ1-1, with unresolved D. Germline loops: CDR1 SGHDT, CDR2 YYEEEE. V lost 1 base, J lost 3 bases, and 10 bases lay in between. The CDR3 covers 14 residues. CDR3 nucleotides: TGTGCCAGCAGCTTGTCGGGTCGGTACACTGAAGCTTTCTTT. Translation gives CASSLSGRYTEAFF.

J is TRBJ2-2 and V is TRBV6-5, with 9 bases lining up with TRBD1. V dropped 5 bases and J dropped 3; count of bases not matched to a gene: 4. The CDR3 is 15 residues long. Germline assignment: CDR1 MNHEY and CDR2 SVGAGI. DNA of the CDR3: TGTGCCAGCAGTACGGGACAGGGCCACACCGGGGAGCTGTTTTTT. Protein sequence: CASSTGQGHTGELFF.

This sequence joins TRBV5-1 and TRBJ2-5; D is perhaps TRBD1 (5 bases). The V gene's germline CDR1 is SGHRS and CDR2 YFSETQ. V was cut by 0 bases and J by 1 base, with 13 bases left in between. The CDR3 totals 16 residues. The chain's CDR3 is CASSLDMQGAQETQYF. CDR3 in DNA: TGCGCCAGCAGCTTGGACATGCAGGGCGCCCAAGAGACCCAGTACTTC.

CDR3 DNA sequence: TGTGCCAGCAGTTTGGGGAGTCAGCCTCCCTACGAGCAGTACTTC. Its protein product is CASSLGSQPPYEQYF. The chain joins TRBV28 to TRBJ2-7; D is possibly TRBD2 (5 bases). The CDR3 is 15 amino acids. V gave up 3 bases and J gave up 2 bases, with 14 bases separating them. Germline CDR1 reads MDHEN; CDR2 reads SYDVKM.

The chain uses TRBV10-2 and TRBJ2-7, with 7 nucleotides matching TRBD2. Germline-derived CDR1 and CDR2 are WSHSY and SAAADI. The trim removed 4 bases at V and 1 base at J, leaving 4 bases unmatched. The CDR3 has 14 amino acids. The CDR3: CASSVLGGSYEQYF. The CDR3 coding sequence is TGCGCCAGCAGTGTCCTGGGGGGGTCCTACGAGCAGTACTTC.